This is a list of T cell receptor beta chains from one sample in a study of CD8+ T cells in alopecia areata. Repertoires were generated with immunoSEQ multiplex PCR, while TCRdb's copy carries only in-frame clones and drops some. The top ten hold around 1.2% of the sample, which has more than 200,000 clones, under 70% seen once. The material sequenced was CD4+ T cells sorted from blood, taken at week 0. The source of these receptors is a human donor with alopecia areata. CDR3s include the opening cysteine and the closing phenylalanine or tryptophan. The size field is filled for only some rows; it gives once, few, many or a size class.

TRBJ1-5 many TRBV7-2 CASSLVQKSNQPQHF
TRBJ2-3 - TRBV10-2 CASKFSGPSDTQYF
TRBJ1-5 few TRBV6-6 CASSWGLLNQPQHF
TRBJ2-5 - TRBV23-1 CASSPEWDKNSQETQYF
TRBJ1-2 - TRBV7-2 CASSVRDRSYGYTF
TRBJ2-2 - TRBV27 CASSDETSGENTGELFF
TRBJ1-5 few TRBV18 CASSMTAYSNQPQHF
TRBJ1-1 - TRBV29-1 CSVGTGRTEAFF
TRBJ1-4 - TRBV2 CATTGTENEKLFF
TRBJ1-5 many TRBV7-9 CASSLVLPFQSNQPQHF
TRBJ1-5 - TRBV30 CAWSGPSQPQHF
TRBJ2-7 - TRBV5-1 CASGATLGTVEQYF
TRBJ2-1 few TRBV10-3 CAISDRPYNEQFF
TRBJ1-5 - TRBV5-6 CASSRQGRGSPQHF
TRBJ1-3 - TRBV29-1 CSVVPISGNTIYF
TRBJ1-2 - TRBV10-3 CAISERSGNGYTF
TRBJ2-5 - TRBV7-9 CASSPGLAGAQETQYF
TRBJ2-2 - TRBV2 CASSVGQVANTGELFF
TRBJ1-6 - TRBV6-5 CASSPTQGNRSPLHF
TRBJ2-6 - TRBV9 CASSPIVSGANVLTF
TRBJ2-7 - TRBV6-5 CASSTNDRPTYEQYF
TRBJ1-2 - TRBV29-1 CSVEGGHHGSYGYTF
TRBJ2-3 - TRBV9 CASSPQGDTQYF
TRBJ2-1 - TRBV9 CASSPLAGSNEQFF
TRBJ2-7 - TRBV30 CAWRRFGQGLEQYF
TRBJ2-3 few TRBV29-1 CSVDLRVRDTQYF
TRBJ2-3 - TRBV5-1 CASRRDGYTDTQYF
- - TRBV7-9 CASSEGQGKFEQYF
TRBJ1-6 few TRBV30 CAWSVSGNSPLHF
TRBJ1-2 - TRBV4-1 CASSQDQGTGYTF
TRBJ1-6 - TRBV2 CASSDGNSPLHF
TRBJ2-1 - TRBV18 CASSLGHNEQFF
TRBJ1-2 - TRBV7-9 CASNPSLGPGDYTF
TRBJ1-6 - TRBV9 CASSESFGTGGNSPLHF
TRBJ2-6 - TRBV11-3 CASSLGDSSGANVLTF
TRBJ2-5 - TRBV4-1 CASSLGQGFSETQYF
TRBJ2-7 - TRBV19 CASKGQGLVVEQYF
TRBJ1-1 - TRBV29-1 CSVERRNTEAFF
TRBJ2-7 - TRBV30 CAWSVLYEQYF
TRBJ2-6 few TRBV4-3 CASSEGQLGANVLTF
TRBJ1-1 few TRBV4-1 CASSRGGLNTEAFF
TRBJ2-5 - TRBV25-1 CASSPGGTQYF